Listed below are T cell receptor beta chains from one sample, sequenced in a study of cytotoxic CD8 clonotypes in ibrutinib-treated CLL. TCRdb's copy holds only in-frame clones and misses some; the assay was immunoSEQ multiplex PCR. The sample has about 300,000 clones, approximately 79% seen once; the top ten hold roughly 6%. Sequenced here: PBMCs, sampled at disease progression, from a patient treated with ibrutinib. These receptors were taken from a human donor with chronic lymphocytic leukemia. The CDR3 runs from the conserved cysteine through the conserved F or W. The order of the fields is J gene, D gene, clone size, V gene, CDR3 protein, CDR3 DNA. The D gene is left open where the match is weak. Some rows have no size entry. The others give once, few or many, or a class for an expanded clone.

TRBJ2-7,-,-,TRBV11-2,CASSYREGPAYEQYF,TGTGCCAGCAGCTACCGGGAAGGCCCAGCCTACGAGCAGTACTTC
TRBJ2-1,-,-,TRBV7-2,CASSFSSTRVEQFF,TGTGCCAGCAGCTTTTCGTCGACCCGAGTAGAGCAGTTCTTC
TRBJ1-2,-,-,TRBV7-2,CASSPEGPGGYTF,TGTGCCAGCAGCCCAGAGGGGCCGGGGGGCTACACCTTC
TRBJ2-7,TRBD1,-,TRBV2,CASSLQGVREQYF,TGTGCCAGCAGTTTACAGGGGGTAAGGGAGCAGTACTTC
TRBJ2-4,-,-,TRBV13,CASSDPWDDIQYF,TGTGCCAGCAGCGACCCTTGGGACGACATTCAGTACTTC
TRBJ2-5,-,-,TRBV29-1,CSVAKGQVQETQYF,TGCAGCGTTGCCAAAGGGCAGGTACAAGAGACCCAGTACTTC
TRBJ2-2,-,-,TRBV10-2,CASSESKPGVVRTGELFF,TGCGCCAGCAGTGAGTCTAAACCGGGGGTGGTACGCACCGGGGAGCTGTTTTTT
TRBJ1-5,-,-,TRBV7-9,CASSRAGFSNQPQHF,TGTGCCAGCAGCCGAGCAGGGTTTAGCAATCAGCCCCAGCATTTT
TRBJ2-1,TRBD2,-,TRBV7-2,CASSLSSGRWSYNEQFF,TGTGCCAGCAGCTTATCTAGCGGGAGGTGGTCCTACAATGAGCAGTTCTTC
TRBJ2-7,-,-,TRBV27,CASSLNGHSYEQYF,TGTGCCAGCAGTTTGAACGGGCACTCCTACGAGCAGTACTTC
TRBJ2-5,TRBD1,-,TRBV25-1,CASSPLDRDQETQYF,TGTGCCAGCAGTCCACTAGACAGGGACCAAGAGACCCAGTACTTC
TRBJ1-4,-,-,TRBV19,CASSIPPGQENNEKLFF,TGTGCCAGTAGTATACCTCCAGGGCAGGAGAATAATGAAAAACTGTTTTTT
TRBJ1-2,TRBD1,few,TRBV6-1,CASRPGTVPYGYTF,TGTGCCAGCAGACCAGGGACAGTCCCTTATGGCTACACCTTC
TRBJ2-7,-,-,TRBV10-2,CASSESRRWSYEQYF,TGCGCCAGCAGTGAGTCAAGACGGTGGTCCTACGAGCAGTACTTC
TRBJ2-4,-,-,TRBV5-1,CASSPGQGFTKNIQYF,TGCGCCAGCAGCCCGGGCCAGGGGTTTACCAAAAACATTCAGTACTTC
TRBJ2-7,-,-,TRBV2,CASSVMRGTGYEQYF,TGTGCCAGCAGTGTGATGAGGGGAACAGGCTACGAGCAGTACTTC
TRBJ2-5,TRBD2,-,TRBV18,CASSPGAGVFETQYF,TGTGCCAGCTCACCGGGAGCGGGAGTTTTCGAGACCCAGTACTTC
TRBJ1-1,-,-,TRBV14,CASSQPGSQQRNTEAFF,TGTGCCAGCAGCCAGCCTGGCTCCCAACAGAGGAACACTGAAGCTTTCTTT
TRBJ1-2,TRBD1,few,TRBV6-5,CASRELDRHYGYTF,TGTGCCAGCAGAGAGTTGGACAGGCACTATGGCTACACCTTC
TRBJ1-1,-,-,TRBV9,CASSVTGGWNTEAFF,TGTGCCAGCAGCGTGACAGGCGGGTGGAACACTGAAGCTTTCTTT
TRBJ2-7,-,once,TRBV11-2,CASSLVGTLYEQYF,TGTGCCAGCAGCTTAGTCGGGACCCTTTACGAGCAGTACTTC
TRBJ2-7,-,once,TRBV9,CASSAGASDSYEQYF,TGTGCCAGCAGCGCGGGTGCTAGCGACTCCTACGAGCAGTACTTC
TRBJ1-2,TRBD1,-,TRBV6-1,CASSDDDRAYGYTF,TGTGCCAGCAGTGATGACGACAGGGCCTATGGCTACACCTTC
TRBJ2-7,-,-,TRBV7-6,CASSLLAEGHEQYF,TGTGCCAGCAGCTTGTTAGCGGAGGGCCACGAGCAGTACTTC
TRBJ2-1,TRBD2,-,TRBV6-5,CASSYSLGGFNEQFF,TGTGCCAGCAGTTACTCGTTGGGGGGGTTCAATGAGCAGTTCTTC
TRBJ1-2,-,-,TRBV27,CASKLSAGSYGYTF,TGTGCCAGCAAACTCTCGGCCGGTTCTTATGGCTACACCTTC
TRBJ2-2,-,-,TRBV9,CASSVDHGLTGELFF,TGTGCCAGCAGCGTAGATCACGGATTAACCGGGGAGCTGTTTTTT
TRBJ1-4,TRBD1,few,TRBV15,CATSRGRTGLYVKLFF,TGTGCCACCAGCAGAGGCCGGACAGGGCTGTACGTAAAACTGTTTTTT
TRBJ2-7,-,-,TRBV5-1,CASSLGPGVHEQYF,TGCGCCAGCAGCTTGGGCCCGGGGGTACACGAGCAGTACTTC
TRBJ1-4,TRBD1,-,TRBV7-9,CASSLGQGANEKLFF,TGTGCCAGCAGCTTAGGACAGGGGGCGAATGAAAAACTGTTTTTT
TRBJ2-1,TRBD2,-,TRBV7-3,CASSLTSASGANEQFF,TGTGCCAGCAGCTTAACTTCGGCTAGCGGGGCTAATGAGCAGTTCTTC
TRBJ2-7,-,-,TRBV28,CASSFVGNEQYF,TGTGCCAGCAGTTTTGTGGGGAACGAGCAGTACTTC
TRBJ2-5,-,few,TRBV19,CASSAGTNQETQYF,TGTGCCAGTAGTGCCGGGACAAACCAAGAGACCCAGTACTTC
TRBJ2-1,-,-,TRBV25-1,CASSERGGEQFF,TGTGCCAGCAGTGAACGGGGTGGAGAGCAGTTCTTC